These T cell receptor beta chains were read from a single sample in a study of identical twins. TCRdb re-called the 5' RACE reads through MiXCR, storing one row per CDR3 protein. The sample carries roughly 770,000 distinct CDR3 sequences, about 20% recorded once. This sample also belongs to another study, concerning T cells expressing NK-cell markers.

The specimen sequenced was PBMCs. The origin of the receptors is a young woman in good health. CDR3s include the opening cysteine and the closing phenylalanine or tryptophan. The D gene is left open where the match is weak. Size is stated for part of the rows, as once, few or many counts, or as a class when the clone is expanded.

TRBD2	TRBJ2-1	TRBV5-1	few	CASSLAKGGTSSYNEQFF	TGCGCCAGCAGCTTGGCTAAGGGTGGGACTAGCTCCTACAATGAGCAGTTCTTC
-	TRBJ1-1	TRBV9	-	CASSSPVGGAGTEAFF	TGTGCCAGCAGCTCCCCAGTCGGGGGGGCGGGCACTGAAGCTTTCTTT
-	TRBJ2-1	TRBV20-1	-	CSARDHRKYPNEQFF	TGCAGTGCTAGAGATCATAGGAAATACCCCAATGAGCAGTTCTTC
TRBD1	TRBJ1-5	TRBV5-1	-	CASSFTGADDQPQHF	TGCGCCAGCAGCTTTACAGGGGCCGACGATCAGCCCCAGCATTTT
-	TRBJ1-1	TRBV12-3/TRBV12-4	-	CASTQQARKVNTEAFF	TGTGCCAGCACCCAGCAGGCCAGAAAGGTGAACACTGAAGCTTTCTTT
-	TRBJ2-1	TRBV5-1	-	CASGILSPNEQFF	TGCGCCAGCGGGATCCTCAGCCCCAATGAGCAGTTCTTC
-	TRBJ2-3	TRBV4-3	-	CASSQDINRAPDTQYF	TGCGCCAGCAGCCAAGATATCAACAGGGCCCCAGATACGCAGTATTTT
-	TRBJ2-1	TRBV12-3/TRBV12-4	-	CASSLWPNYNEQFF	TGTGCCAGCTCTCTGTGGCCGAACTACAATGAGCAGTTCTTC
-	TRBJ2-7	TRBV6-2/TRBV6-3	few	CASRRLQGIPYEQYF	TGTGCCAGCAGGAGATTGCAGGGGATCCCCTACGAGCAGTACTTC
TRBD2	TRBJ2-7	TRBV7-9	-	CASSPSGSKNEQYF	TGTGCCAGCAGCCCTAGCGGGAGTAAGAACGAGCAGTACTTC
-	TRBJ1-1	TRBV5-1	few	CASNPVGLGFMNTEAFF	TGCGCCAGCAACCCCGTCGGACTGGGCTTCATGAACACTGAAGCTTTCTTT
-	TRBJ2-7	TRBV29-1	once	CSVEVSQTYEQYF	TGCAGCGTTGAAGTATCACAAACCTACGAGCAGTACTTC
TRBD2	TRBJ2-2	TRBV18	-	CASSPIPAGGTGELFF	TGTGCCAGCTCACCAATACCAGCGGGAGGCACCGGGGAGCTGTTTTTT
-	TRBJ2-1	TRBV12-3/TRBV12-4	many	CASRTSSYNEQFF	TGTGCCAGCAGGACTAGTTCCTACAATGAGCAGTTCTTC
-	TRBJ2-7	TRBV10-3	few	CATLRELGSYEQYF	TGTGCCACCCTTCGTGAACTGGGCTCCTACGAGCAGTACTTC
-	TRBJ2-2	TRBV5-1	many	CASSYPLLQGGRNTGELFF	TGCGCCAGCAGCTACCCTTTATTACAGGGAGGCCGGAACACCGGGGAGCTGTTTTTT
TRBD1	TRBJ2-7	TRBV18	-	CASSLRTGGPTYEQYF	TGTGCCAGCTCACTTAGGACAGGGGGCCCTACCTACGAGCAGTACTTC
-	TRBJ2-2	TRBV3-1	-	CASSRLTGELFF	TGTGCCAGCAGCAGACTCACCGGGGAGCTGTTTTTT
-	TRBJ2-7	TRBV18	few	CASSRPSPSYEQYF	TGTGCCAGCTCACGACCTTCACCCTCCTACGAGCAGTACTTC
TRBD2	TRBJ2-1	TRBV14	-	CASSQASRTSGGEGNEQFF	TGTGCCAGCAGCCAAGCTAGCCGGACTAGCGGGGGAGAGGGCAATGAGCAGTTCTTC
-	TRBJ1-2	TRBV29-1	few	CSVEDFYAGDYGYTF	TGCAGCGTTGAAGATTTTTATGCAGGGGACTATGGCTACACCTTC
-	TRBJ2-7	TRBV29-1	-	CSVAASYEQYF	TGCAGCGTAGCCGCGTCCTACGAGCAGTACTTC
-	TRBJ1-2	TRBV20-1	few	CSAGREYGYTF	TGCAGTGCTGGGAGGGAATATGGCTACACCTTC
TRBD2	TRBJ2-1	TRBV7-9	few	CASSRPSGGASEQFF	TGTGCCAGCAGCCGCCCTAGCGGGGGGGCCTCTGAGCAGTTCTTC
-	TRBJ2-7	TRBV7-8	once	CASSWAPLGTYEQYF	TGTGCCAGCAGCTGGGCCCCGCTGGGTACCTACGAGCAGTACTTC
-	TRBJ2-3	TRBV5-1	-	CASSEPDRIHYRVGSLTQYF	TGCGCCAGCAGCGAACCTGATAGAATACATTACAGGGTAGGCTCCTTGACGCAGTATTTT